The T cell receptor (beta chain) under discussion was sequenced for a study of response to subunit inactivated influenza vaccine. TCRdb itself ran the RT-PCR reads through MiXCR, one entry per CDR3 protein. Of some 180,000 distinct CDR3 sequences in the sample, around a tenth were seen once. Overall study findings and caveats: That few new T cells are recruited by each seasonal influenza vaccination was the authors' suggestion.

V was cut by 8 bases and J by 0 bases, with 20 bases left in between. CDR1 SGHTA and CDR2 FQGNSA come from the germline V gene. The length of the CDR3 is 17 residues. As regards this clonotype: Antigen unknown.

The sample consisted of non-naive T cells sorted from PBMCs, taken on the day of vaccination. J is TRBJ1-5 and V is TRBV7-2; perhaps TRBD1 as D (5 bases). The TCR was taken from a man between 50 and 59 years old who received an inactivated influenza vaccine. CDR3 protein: CASSPGPGGVSNQPQHF. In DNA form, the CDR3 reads TGTGCCAGCTCCCCCGGACCGGGGGGGGTTAGCAATCAGCCCCAGCATTTT.